This passage covers 13 T cell receptor beta chains from one sample sequenced in a study of cytomegalovirus exposure and HLA in healthy donors. The PCR employed 60 Vbeta primers together with 13 Jbeta primers. Generated by immunoSEQ multiplex PCR, the TCRdb table keeps only in-frame clones and is missing some. The sample carries 100,000 to 150,000 clones, 75% to 85% recorded once. The sequenced material came from PBMCs. These receptors were obtained from a man aged 25 to 45 in good health and CMV-seropositive.

V gene TRBV7-2 combines with J gene TRBJ2-3, with TRBD1 matching 7 bases. Germline V gene data show CDR1 as SGHTA and CDR2 as FQGNSA. The trim removed 0 bases at V and 2 bases at J, leaving 5 bases unmatched. The CDR3 runs 16 residues. CDR3 bases: TGTGCCAGCAGCTTAGCTATTAGGGGGCTCACAGATACGCAGTATTTT. Translating it yields CASSLAIRGLTDTQYF.

The genes are TRBV7-3 and TRBJ1-2; D ambiguous. The germline V gene has CDR1 SGHTA and CDR2 FQGTGA. The CDR3 loop spans 13 amino acids. V lost 2 bases to trimming and J lost 8 bases, with 12 bases between them. CDR3 in amino acids: CASSLDPGKGYTF. CDR3 DNA sequence: TGTGCCAGCAGCTTAGACCCGGGGAAGGGCTACACCTTC. Full variable domain (rest looked up from reference TRBV7-3 and TRBJ1-2): GAGVSQTPSNKVTEKGKYVELRCDPISGHTALYWYRQSLGQGPEFLIYFQGTGAADDSGLPNDRFFAVRPEGSVSTLKIQRTERGDSAVYLCASSLDPGKGYTFGSGTRLTVV.

This clone was found a few times. The rearrangement links TRBV7-3 to TRBJ2-3; 15 positions agree with TRBD2. Germline loops: CDR1 SGHTA, CDR2 FQGTGA. V shed 5 bases and J 5 bases; nucleotides not matched to a gene: 8. The CDR3 has 17 amino acids. The CDR3 is CASSIGLAGGPEDTQYF. CDR3 bases: TGTGCCAGCAGCATAGGACTAGCGGGGGGGCCGGAAGATACGCAGTATTTT.

V is TRBV25-1 and J is TRBJ1-2, with 7 bases lining up with TRBD1. CDR1 MGHDK and CDR2 SYGVNS come from the germline V gene. V dropped 6 bases and J dropped 4; count of bases not matched to a gene: 5. The CDR3 runs 13 residues. This chain's CDR3 is CASSADRTYGYTF. The CDR3 region has the DNA TGTGCCAGCAGCGCGGACAGGACCTATGGCTACACCTTC.

This rearrangement joins TRBV29-1 to TRBJ2-2, with D perhaps matching TRBD2 (6 bases). The germline V gene has CDR1 SQVTM and CDR2 ANQGSEA. The CDR3 covers 14 residues. Trimming took 6 bases from V and 3 from J, leaving 14 bases between them. CDR3 sequence (DNA): TGCAGCGTGTGGGTGACTAGGGACACCGGGGAGCTGTTTTTT. This sequence encodes CSVWVTRDTGELFF.

This clone came up a few times. The chain combines TRBV5-1 with TRBJ2-5; 10 bases line up with TRBD1. CDR1 is SGHRS, CDR2 YFSETQ, per germline. This CDR3 has 16 amino acids. Trimming removed 4 bases from V and 4 bases from J; junction bases left unmatched: 10. CDR3 region: CASSTRQGAQRETQYF. Written as DNA, the CDR3 is TGCGCCAGCAGCACCCGACAGGGGGCGCAGAGAGAGACCCAGTACTTC.

This clone was counted once. The chain uses TRBV7-3 and TRBJ1-1, with D possibly TRBD1 on 6 matching bases. The CDR3 covers 15 residues. The V gene's germline CDR1 is SGHTA and CDR2 FQGTGA. Trimming shortened V by 1 base and J by 5 bases, and 14 bases separated the two germline ends. The CDR3 loop reads CASSLRGGPWTEAFF. The CDR3 bases are TGTGCCAGCAGCTTAAGAGGGGGACCCTGGACTGAAGCTTTCTTT.

In this sample, this clone turned up a few times. The J gene is TRBJ2-6, the V gene TRBV9, with 8 bases aligning to TRBD1. CDR1 is SGDLS and CDR2 is YYNGEE in the germline V gene. This CDR3 is 20 amino acids long. J gave up 0 bases and V 4 bases, and 15 bases lay outside the gene matches. DNA of the CDR3: TGTGCCAGCAGCCGGAGGGGATACGGACAGGGCCCCTCTGGGGCCAACGTCCTGACTTTC. Translation gives CASSRRGYGQGPSGANVLTF.

The genes are TRBV5-8 and TRBJ1-5; weak D call: TRBD1 (6 bases). The CDR3 consists of 16 residues. With 4 bases removed from V and 1 base from J, the gap between germline ends came to 15 bases. The V gene's germline CDR1 is SGHTS and CDR2 YDEGEE. The CDR3 coding sequence is TGTGCCAGCAGCGATAGACAGGAGACGAGCAATCAGCCCCAGCATTTT. It specifies CASSDRQETSNQPQHF.

The CDR3 DNA reads as TGCGCCAGCAGTGGGACACAGGCTAACTATGGCTACACCTTC. Amino acid sequence: CASSGTQANYGYTF. The chain uses TRBV10-1 and TRBJ1-2, with a possible D match to TRBD1 (5 bases). The V and J ends lost 4 bases and 0 bases respectively, with 9 bases between them. The CDR3 loop spans 14 amino acids. Germline V gives CDR1 WNHNN, CDR2 SYGVQD (reference sequence).

The DNA for the CDR3 is TGTGCCAGCAGTGAACCAGAACCGGTACTAGCGGGGGGAACTAACACCGGGGAGCTGTTTTTT. Translation: CASSEPEPVLAGGTNTGELFF. This sequence joins TRBV6-1 and TRBJ2-2, with 12 positions matching TRBD2. CDR1 and CDR2 (germline): MNHNS, SASEGT. J lost 2 bases, V lost 2 bases, and 15 bases had no gene match. CDR3 length equals 21 residues.

For this clone: Sequence at one end of the junction differs from germline and may be a read error. The rearrangement links TRBV4-1 to TRBJ2-6; TRBD1 matches 9 bases. This CDR3 has 15 amino acids. CDR1 MGHRA and CDR2 YSYEKL come from the germline V gene. The CDR3 nucleotides are TGCGCCAGCGGTACACAGGGGGCTGGGGCCAACGGCCTGACTTTC. It codes for CASGTQGAGANGLTF.

This clone appeared a few times. The V gene is TRBV5-5, the J gene TRBJ2-7; 9 bases are a match to TRBD1. Germline V gene data show CDR1 as SGHKS and CDR2 as YYEKEE (reference sequence). Trimming cost V 4 bases and J 2 bases; bases outside gene matches: 4. The CDR3 has 14 amino acids. Here the CDR3 DNA reads TGTGCCAGCAGCGTAACAGGGGGCCCCTACGAGCAGTACTTC. Protein: CASSVTGGPYEQYF.